This T cell receptor beta chain was documented in a study of T cells after yellow fever vaccination. MiXCR was run by TCRdb on the 5' RACE reads, yielding one entry per CDR3 protein. The data contain some 600,000 distinct CDR3 sequences, approximately 16% of them seen just once; the ten biggest clones take up 15% to 20%. The source is a man in his late teens or twenties who received the YFV17D yellow fever vaccine. This sample comprised PBMCs, obtained less than 6 days after the first yellow fever vaccination.

Written as DNA, the CDR3 is TGTGCCTATGCCGCAGAAAACACCGGGGAGCTGTTTTTT. Its translation: CAYAAENTGELFF. V and J are TRBV7-9 and TRBJ2-2, with no clear D. The CDR3 totals 13 residues. Per the germline V gene, CDR1 is SEHNR and CDR2 is FQNEAQ (reference sequence). Trimming removed 11 bases at V and 2 bases at J, with 12 bases between.